This T cell receptor (beta chain) was identified during a study of T cell repertoires in ileal Crohn's disease (dated by TCRdb to about 2019). Broadly, across the study: At the time of surgery, roughly 35% of patients were active smokers, and the median duration of disease was around eight years. Every patient underwent surgery because of a complication, which was stricturing disease in approximately 60% and penetrating disease in roughly 39%. Postoperative therapy was given to about half of the patients, with thiopurines administered to about a dozen patients and anti-TNF agents administered to under 20 patients. TCR repertoire analysis was performed in 45 to 65 Crohn's disease patients drawn from a prospective multicentre cohort. The study ran alongside a multicentre cohort designed to identify predictors of early endoscopic recurrence after ileocolonic resection. A Rutgeerts score above i0 was used to define endoscopic postoperative recurrence. A total of about 170 mucosal samples from 57 patients were sequenced, collected from several sites on the surgical specimen and at postoperative endoscopy.

Adults with ileal or ileocolonic Crohn's disease for whom ileocolonic resection was indicated were considered eligible. Whole ileal mucosal biopsies were kept frozen at -80 degrees C prior to DNA extraction. Genomic DNA was extracted from frozen whole biopsies with a TRizol-based method and quantified on a NanoDrop 2000 spectrophotometer. Overall results and qualifications from the work: Patients who were active smokers at surgery had a significantly higher proportion of clonal expansions than non-smokers (approximately 26% vs 17%, p=0.02). Only a subgroup of patients, of unstated size, had mucosal CD4 and CD8 T cells sorted and sequenced. Compared with CD4 T cells, sorted CD8 T cells held more high-frequency clones, which suggests that the mucosal expansions were mostly CD8. Endoscopic recurrence was found to be associated with higher high-frequency clone percentages at surgery, and recurrence was observed in all patients with clonality above 26.8% (18/57).

After removal of 5 bases from V and 7 bases from J, the junction retains 5 bases not matched to a gene. The CDR3 sequence holds 14 residues, the cysteine and phenylalanine included. Of all the DNA, just the CDR3 is kept, 42 bases in frame from base 1. For CDR1 and CDR2, the germline V gene lists SGHRS and YFSETQ. Comments on this clone: Its specific antigen is unknown. The sample holds no much larger clone one base away, and base qualities are not on file.

For commercial TCRB immunosequencing, approximately 460 nanograms of biopsy DNA were submitted for each sample. Adaptive Biotechnology amplified the CDR3 regions from genomic DNA with a two-step multiplex PCR designed to control amplification bias. Primers covering every V and J gene segment were used in the first PCR, while barcodes and Illumina adapters were added in the second PCR. CDR3 libraries were sequenced on an Illumina instrument. For the original study's pipeline: The analysis used both the pipelines supplied by the vendor and custom analysis of the raw data in R/Bioconductor with R version 3.3.0. Clonality, ranging from 0 to 1, was calculated as the inverse of the normalised Shannon entropy of all productive clones. High-frequency clones were defined as the repertoire share of the top 100 clones, retaining only clones passing a 95% confidence test. The Simpson index measured repertoire diversity, and the Morisita-Horn index measured overlap between samples. What TCRdb holds here is the immuneACCESS table cut down to in-frame rearrangements. Part of the clones is not present; checked against another copy, under half of the missing clones reflect an unresolved V gene, and the others are unexplained. That table gives V, J and clone size, and the DNA gave D and trimming. For this sample the table gives 4,000 to 5,000 clones, of which roughly 85% were detected only once. The ten largest clones capture 9.5% to 15% of the sample.

This TCR came from an adult with Crohn's disease. The sequenced sample consisted of ileal tissue. In this chain, TRBV5-1 is recombined with TRBJ1-6; 8 junctional bases match TRBD1. The nucleotide sequence reads TGCGCCAGCAGACAGACAGGGGAAAATTCACCCCTCCACTTT. Translated, it reads CASRQTGENSPLHF. The reference TRBV5-1 and TRBJ1-6 proteins fill in what lies around the CDR3, so the full variable domain reads KAGVTQTPRYLIKTRGQQVTLSCSPISGHRSVSWYQQTPGQGLQFLFEYFSETQRNKGNFPGRFSGRQFSNSRSEMNVSTLELGDSALYLCASRQTGENSPLHFGNGTRLTVT.